The 11 T cell receptor beta chains reported below all come from one sample, sequenced in a study of blood T cells in healthy people across ages. Primed by a sample-barcoded 5' primer and a J-beta primer mix, a second PCR proceeded for 7 to 11 cycles. TCRdb used MiXCR to reprocess the 5' RACE reads, holding one entry per CDR3 protein. The sample holds 1,500,000 or so distinct CDR3 sequences, 55% to 75% seen once. The specimen sequenced was blood. The receptors stem from a man younger than 35 in good health.

The V call is TRBV6-6, the J call TRBJ2-7, with 7 bases aligning to TRBD2. CDR1 MNHNY and CDR2 SVGAGI come from the germline V gene (reference sequence). With 4 bases clipped from V and 5 bases from J, the junction kept 11 bases outside the gene matches. This CDR3 contains 15 residues. CDR3 sequence: CASSSPGEGLNEQYF. DNA for the CDR3: TGTGCCAGCAGTTCCCCGGGGGAGGGCCTTAACGAGCAGTACTTC.

This CDR3 reads CAISPLASGSTDTQYF. Here the CDR3 DNA reads TGTGCCATCAGCCCGCTGGCTAGCGGGAGCACAGATACGCAGTATTTT. The chain employs TRBV10-3 and TRBJ2-3; 8 nucleotides align to TRBD2. V dropped 6 bases and J dropped 0; count of bases not matched to a gene: 8. Germline V gives CDR1 ENHRY, CDR2 SYGVKD. The CDR3 covers 16 residues.

The chain combines TRBV4-2 with TRBJ2-3, with 8 bases lining up with TRBD2. V lost 4 bases to trimming and J lost 2 bases; unmatched junction nucleotides: 8. The CDR3 totals 16 residues. In germline, CDR1 is LGHNA, CDR2 YNFKEQ. For the CDR3, the DNA is TGTGCCAGCAGCCCCCGCGGGGGGCCTACCACAGATACGCAGTATTTT. Residues: CASSPRGGPTTDTQYF.

The chain combines TRBV4-1 with TRBJ2-3; D is ambiguous. The CDR3 loop spans 15 amino acids. Trimming took 0 bases from V and 6 from J, leaving 13 bases between them. CDR1 MGHRA and CDR2 YSYEKL come from the germline V gene. CDR3 residues: CASSQDWPRLDTQYF. The DNA of the CDR3 is TGCGCCAGCAGCCAAGATTGGCCTCGACTGGATACGCAGTATTTT.

V and J are TRBV5-1 and TRBJ2-6; D could derive from TRBD1 or TRBD2 (5 bases each). The CDR3 covers 18 residues. Germline-derived CDR1 and CDR2 are SGHRS and YFSETQ. Trimming pared 4 bases from V and 1 base from J, leaving 18 bases between. CDR3 sequence: CASSPGRAEESGANVLTF. For the CDR3, the DNA is TGCGCCAGCAGCCCGGGACGGGCGGAAGAATCTGGGGCCAACGTCCTGACTTTC.

This clonotype was picked up a small number of times. This sequence joins TRBV9 and TRBJ2-1, with D unresolved. CDR3 length equals 16 residues. Trimming took 4 bases from V and 0 from J, leaving 14 bases between them. The germline V gene encodes CDR1 SGDLS and CDR2 YYNGEE. CDR3 in amino acids: CASSNDPGRSYNEQFF. For the CDR3, the DNA is TGTGCCAGCAGCAACGACCCCGGGCGCTCCTACAATGAGCAGTTCTTC.

This sequence joins TRBV2 and TRBJ2-1, with 8 bases identical to TRBD2. The CDR3 spans 14 residues. CDR1 and CDR2 (germline): SNHLY, FYNNEI. J lost 0 bases, V lost 10 bases, and 5 bases had no gene match. The CDR3 loop is CAIAGTSSYNEQFF. The CDR3 coding sequence is TGTGCCATAGCGGGGACTAGCTCCTACAATGAGCAGTTCTTC.

The rearrangement joins TRBV7-9 to TRBJ2-1, with TRBD2 identical over 7 bases. Germline CDR1 is SEHNR and CDR2 is FQNEAQ (reference sequence). V lost 7 bases to trimming and J lost 8 bases; unmatched junction nucleotides: 11. This CDR3 region has 14 residues. CDR3 region: CASTQAGTRDEQFF. In DNA form, the CDR3 reads TGTGCCAGCACCCAAGCGGGAACCCGGGATGAGCAGTTCTTC.

This chain joins TRBV7-2 and TRBJ2-7; D is unclear. V was shortened by 1 base and J by 2 bases, with 15 bases between the two germline ends. The CDR3 contains 16 residues. CDR1 is SGHTA and CDR2 is FQGNSA in the germline V gene. In DNA form, the CDR3 reads TGTGCCAGCAGCTTAGGTCCCGGGCCCACTGCCTACGAGCAGTACTTC. Amino acid sequence: CASSLGPGPTAYEQYF.

The rearrangement joins TRBV27 to TRBJ2-2; the match to TRBD2 covers 12 bases. Trimming took 7 bases from V and 5 from J; bases not matched to a gene: 5. The germline gives CDR1 MNHEY, CDR2 SMNVEV (reference sequence). The CDR3 consists of 15 residues. CDR3 DNA: TGTGCCAGCACCTTGGGGACTAGCGGGACCGGGGAGCTGTTTTTT. Amino acids: CASTLGTSGTGELFF.

The chain couples TRBV9 to TRBJ2-2, with TRBD1 as a possible D gene (5 bases). V lost 0 bases, J lost 7 bases, and 7 bases lay in between. Germline-derived CDR1 and CDR2 are SGDLS and YYNGEE. The CDR3 extends over 13 amino acids. The CDR3, as DNA: TGTGCCAGCAGCGTAGTAGGGGACGGGGAGCTGTTTTTT. Encoded protein: CASSVVGDGELFF.